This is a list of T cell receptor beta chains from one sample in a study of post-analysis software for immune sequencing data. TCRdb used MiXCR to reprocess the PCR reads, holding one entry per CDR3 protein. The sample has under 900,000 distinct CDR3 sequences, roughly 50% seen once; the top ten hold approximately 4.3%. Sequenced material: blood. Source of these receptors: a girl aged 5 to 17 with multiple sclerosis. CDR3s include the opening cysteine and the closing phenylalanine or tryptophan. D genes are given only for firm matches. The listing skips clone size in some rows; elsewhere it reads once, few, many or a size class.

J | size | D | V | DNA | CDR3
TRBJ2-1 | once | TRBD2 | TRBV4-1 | TGCGCCAGCAGCCACGTACTAGCGGGGGGGCCTCATGAGCAGTTCTTC | CASSHVLAGGPHEQFF
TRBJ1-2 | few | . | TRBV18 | TGTGCCAGCTCACCACCCCCGCAGGGGCCCCCGTATGGCTACACCTTC | CASSPPPQGPPYGYTF
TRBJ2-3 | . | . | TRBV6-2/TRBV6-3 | TGTGCCAGCAGTTACCGACGGGGGGCTACAGATACGCAGTATTTT | CASSYRRGATDTQYF
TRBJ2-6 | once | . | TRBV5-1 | TGCGCCAGCAGCTTACCAGGGGTTGGGGCCAACGTCCTGACTTTC | CASSLPGVGANVLTF
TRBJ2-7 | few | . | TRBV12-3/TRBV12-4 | TGTGCCAGCAGTTACAGGACGGCCTCCTACGAGCAGTACTTC | CASSYRTASYEQYF
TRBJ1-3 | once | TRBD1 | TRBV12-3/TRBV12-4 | TGTGCCAGCAGTTTGCGGACAGGGGGATTTGGAAACACCATATATTTT | CASSLRTGGFGNTIYF
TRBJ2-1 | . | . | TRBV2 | TGTGCCAGCAGTGTAGGGAGTAGTACTGAGCAGTTCTTC | CASSVGSSTEQFF
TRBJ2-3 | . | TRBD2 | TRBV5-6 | TGTGCCAGCAGCTTGAAAGCTAGCGGGACCACAGATACGCAGTATTTT | CASSLKASGTTDTQYF
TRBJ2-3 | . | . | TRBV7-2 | TGTGCCAGCAGCTTAGCGCTGTGGGGGGGCTCCACAGATACGCAGTATTTT | CASSLALWGGSTDTQYF
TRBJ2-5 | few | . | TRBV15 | TGTGCCACCAGCAGAAAAAAGCGGGAGACCCAGTACTTC | CATSRKKRETQYF
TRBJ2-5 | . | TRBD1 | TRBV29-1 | TGCAGCGTGCCCGGGACAGGGAGAGAGACCCAGTACTTC | CSVPGTGRETQYF
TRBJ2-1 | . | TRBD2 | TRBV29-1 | TGCAGCGTTGAAGTTTGGGGGACTAGCGGGGGGCCTGGGGCCTACAATGAGCAGTTCTTC | CSVEVWGTSGGPGAYNEQFF
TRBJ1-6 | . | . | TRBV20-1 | TGCAGTGCTAGAGGGACCTCTTCCAGGGGCAGCTCCTATAATTCACCCCTCCACTTT | CSARGTSSRGSSYNSPLHF
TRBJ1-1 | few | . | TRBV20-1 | TGCAGTGCGCTGGTAGGGAACACTGAAGCTTTCTTT | CSALVGNTEAFF